This T cell receptor (beta chain) stems from a study of T-cell reconstitution after alpha-beta-depleted transplantation in children. Germline V gene lookup returns CDR1 SQVTM and CDR2 ANQGSEA. The CDR3 runs 13 residues. Trimming shortened V by 6 bases and J by 4 bases, and 15 bases separated the two germline ends. This clonotype was seen more than once but under ten times. Unique molecular identifiers were incorporated during preparation of the TCRbeta library. MiXCR, run by TCRdb on the PCR reads, gives a single entry per CDR3 protein. This table holds about 540,000 distinct CDR3 sequences, around 16% found once.

The source was PBMCs from the stem cell graft donor, collected from the stem cell graft. This chain joins TRBV29-1 and TRBJ1-1; the D gene is possibly TRBD1 (6 bases). The receptor comes from a human donor who donated a stem cell graft to a child with acute lymphoblastic leukemia. The CDR3: CSVVPGAPTEAFF. The CDR3 bases are TGCAGCGTCGTCCCGGGGGCCCCCACTGAAGCTTTCTTT.